This entry lists 23 T cell receptor beta chains sequenced from one sample in a study of regulatory T cells in long-lasting Graves disease. Both iRepertoire HTBI primers and Arm-PCR of CDR3 regions were used to build the TCR beta libraries. MiXCR, run by TCRdb on the multiplex PCR reads, gives a single entry per CDR3 protein. The data hold a few hundred thousand distinct CDR3 sequences, with about 10% observed a single time. Noted time point: newly diagnosed GD, antithyroid drugs for less than 3 months. Isolated PBMC RNA provided the starting material for the TCR library. These same data were also listed under a study on T cells in Graves' hyperthyroidism and ophthalmopathy.

The source material was peripheral blood mononuclear cells (PBMCs), sampled at new diagnosis, from a patient treated with antithyroid drugs. The receptor set was obtained from a young woman with Graves disease.

In this sample, this clonotype turned up many times. The genes are TRBV12-3 or TRBV12-4 and TRBJ2-4, with 9 positions matching TRBD1. The junction had 4 bases not matched to a gene; V was cut back by 4 bases and J by 3 bases. The CDR3 runs to 15 residues. Written as DNA, the CDR3 is TGTGCCAGCAGTTGGGGACAGGGAATCAAAAACATTCAGTACTTC. Its translation is CASSWGQGIKNIQYF.

This clonotype has ten or more counts. The chain couples TRBV6-2 or TRBV6-3 to TRBJ1-1, with no clear D. V shed 0 bases and J shed 6 bases, with 11 bases lying between them. CDR1 MNHEY and CDR2 SVGEGT come from the germline V gene. The CDR3 consists of 14 residues. CDR3 DNA sequence: TGTGCCAGCAGTTACTCGACCCAATGGGCTGAAGCTTTCTTT. Protein product: CASSYSTQWAEAFF.

This clonotype was observed at least ten times. V and J are TRBV20-1 and TRBJ2-3; 10 bases line up with TRBD2. In germline, CDR1 is DFQATT, CDR2 SNEGSKA (reference sequence). The CDR3 sequence is 14 residues long. J lost 3 bases, V lost 5 bases, and 5 bases had no gene match. CDR3 amino acids: CSAYPSGGTDTQYF. The DNA for the CDR3 is TGCAGTGCTTACCCTAGCGGGGGTACAGATACGCAGTATTTT.

This clonotype has just a few counts. The J gene is TRBJ2-1, the V gene TRBV9, with D tentatively TRBD2 (5 bases). Trimming took 4 bases from V and 6 from J, leaving 20 bases between them. CDR1 is SGDLS and CDR2 is YYNGEE in the germline V gene. The length of the CDR3 is 16 residues. The CDR3 nucleotides read TGTGCCAGCAGCCTATACGGGGTGATTACCCTCAATGAGCAGTTCTTC. It specifies CASSLYGVITLNEQFF.

This clonotype came up many times. CDR3 DNA: TGTGCCAGCAGTGACAAAGGACAGGGGGGAACTGAAGCTTTCTTT. The encoded protein is CASSDKGQGGTEAFF. This chain joins TRBV2 and TRBJ1-1; 10 positions agree with TRBD1. The germline V gene encodes CDR1 SNHLY and CDR2 FYNNEI. V lost 3 bases and J lost 5; bases outside the gene matches: 6. CDR3 length equals 15 residues.

This clonotype was seen many times. The chain couples TRBV20-1 to TRBJ1-5; D might be TRBD1 (5 bases). CDR3 length: 12 amino acids. Germline assignment: CDR1 DFQATT and CDR2 SNEGSKA (reference sequence). This CDR3 is CSAMGGDQPQHF. DNA of the CDR3: TGCAGCGCGATGGGGGGAGATCAGCCCCAGCATTTT.

This clonotype was seen repeatedly, ten times or more. V usage is TRBV6-5 and J usage is TRBJ2-7; TRBD2 matches at 7 bases. The CDR3 runs 16 residues. V was clipped by 2 bases and J by 2 bases; unmatched bases: 9. The germline gives CDR1 MNHEY, CDR2 SVGAGI. CDR3 region: CASSYGLGLDPYEQYF. CDR3 bases: TGTGCCAGCAGTTACGGTTTAGGACTAGACCCCTACGAGCAGTACTTC.

This clonotype was seen ten or more times. The chain joins TRBV7-2 to TRBJ2-7; no clear D gene. The length of the CDR3 is 14 residues. Germline V gene sequence: CDR1 SGHTA, CDR2 FQGNSA. Trimming removed 3 bases from V and 3 bases from J, with 12 bases in between. The CDR3 nucleotides read TGTGCCAGCAGCTTTGTTGGACCTGGCTACGAGCAGTACTTC. As protein: CASSFVGPGYEQYF. The full variable domain, completed using reference TRBV7-2 and TRBJ2-7, is GAGVSQSPSNKVTEKGKDVELRCDPISGHTALYWYRQSLGQGLEFLIYFQGNSAPDKSGLPSDRFSAERTGGSVSTLTIQRTQQEDSAVYLCASSFVGPGYEQYFGPGTRLTVT.

This clonotype was observed a few times. The rearrangement links TRBV19 to TRBJ2-2, with TRBD2 identical over 13 bases. The germline CDR1 and CDR2 sequences are LNHDA and SQIVND (reference sequence). This CDR3 region has 17 residues. V dropped 3 bases and J dropped 7; count of bases not matched to a gene: 8. This CDR3 is CASSIQLAGGPGGELFF. The CDR3, as DNA: TGTGCCAGTAGTATTCAACTAGCGGGGGGGCCCGGCGGGGAGCTGTTTTTT.

Many counts were recorded for this clonotype. V gene TRBV6-2 or TRBV6-3 combines with J gene TRBJ1-1; unclear D gene. CDR3 length equals 14 residues. Germline V CDR1 and CDR2: MNHEY, SVGEGT. The ends were cut back, 7 bases at V and 5 bases at J, with 17 bases in the middle. The CDR3 loop reads CASNLSSRRTEAFF. DNA of the CDR3: TGTGCCAGCAATCTAAGTTCACGGCGGACTGAAGCTTTCTTT.

In this sample, this clonotype turned up a few times. V usage is TRBV14 and J usage is TRBJ2-1; maybe TRBD2 (5 bases). CDR3 length: 13 amino acids. In germline, CDR1 is SGHDN, CDR2 FVKESK. With 4 bases removed from V and 15 bases from J, the gap between germline ends came to 19 bases. The CDR3, as DNA: TGTGCCAGCAGCCCTCTCTCTAGCCCCTATGGGTTCTTC. It is translated as CASSPLSSPYGFF.

The chain carries TRBV7-9 and TRBJ2-1, with 7 nucleotides matching TRBD1. This CDR3 is 16 amino acids long. J was trimmed by 6 bases and V by 5 bases; bases with no gene match: 13. From germline, CDR1 is SEHNR and CDR2 FQNEAQ (reference sequence). In nucleotides, the CDR3 is TGTGCCAGCAGCCCCCCCGACAGGGAAATTTTCAATGAGCAGTTCTTC. Translated: CASSPPDREIFNEQFF.

Of note for this clonotype: A single base separates this from a much larger clone, so it may be a read error. Since no conserved phenylalanine or tryptophan closes the CDR3, a read error is the likely cause. DNA for the CDR3: TGTGCCAGCAGCCAGACGATCGGGGAGCTGTTTTCT. It translates to CASSQTIGELFS. The rearrangement links TRBV2 to TRBJ2-2; unclear D gene. The germline V gene encodes CDR1 SNHLY and CDR2 FYNNEI. V was pared by 6 bases and J by 7 bases, with 9 bases between. The CDR3 runs to 12 residues.

J is TRBJ2-1 and V is TRBV6-5; TRBD1 agrees at 8 bases. V lost 2 bases and J lost 4; bases outside the gene matches: 16. Looked up from germline, CDR1 is MNHEY and CDR2 is SVGAGI. This CDR3 has 19 amino acids. Here the CDR3 DNA reads TGTGCCAGCAGTTACCCACCGGGACAGGTTTTCCGAAATTACAATGAGCAGTTCTTC. Its protein is CASSYPPGQVFRNYNEQFF.

This clonotype has ten or more counts. The rearrangement uses TRBV12-3 or TRBV12-4 and TRBJ2-1; 8 positions match TRBD1. The CDR3 has 15 amino acids. Unmatched junction bases numbered 10, after V lost 3 bases and J lost 9 bases. CDR3 DNA: TGTGCCAGCAGTTTTGCGCCAGGGGGCTTTGGTGAGCAGTTCTTC. Translation gives CASSFAPGGFGEQFF.

This clonotype was seen repeatedly, ten times or more. This chain uses TRBV18 with TRBJ2-6; D ambiguous. CDR1 is KGHSH, CDR2 LQKENI, per germline. The V gene lost 3 bases and the J gene lost 0 bases, with 6 bases spanning the gap. This CDR3 is built from 15 residues. For the CDR3, the DNA is TGTGCCAGCTCACCGGCAGGCTCTGGGGCCAACGTCCTGACTTTC. This codes for CASSPAGSGANVLTF.

The rearrangement links TRBV7-9 to TRBJ1-5; no firm D call. There are 13 residues in the CDR3. V dropped 2 bases and J dropped 5 bases, with 7 bases sitting between them. Germline V CDR1 and CDR2: SEHNR, FQNEAQ (reference sequence). The CDR3 loop is CASSLSPDQPQHF. CDR3 sequence (DNA): TGTGCCAGCAGCTTAAGTCCGGATCAGCCCCAGCATTTT.

In its sample, this clonotype was seen many times. The chain couples TRBV20-1 to TRBJ2-3; possibly TRBD1 or TRBD2 for D (6 bases each). Germline V gene data show CDR1 as DFQATT and CDR2 as SNEGSKA (reference sequence). V dropped 6 bases and J dropped 2 bases, with 18 bases sitting between them. This CDR3 has 15 amino acids. The CDR3 bases are TGCAGTGCCAGACTAGGGGGGACTTCCACAGATACGCAGTATTTT. It codes for CSARLGGTSTDTQYF.

About this clonotype: A read error is possible here, since a much larger clone lies one base away. The chain links TRBV30 to TRBJ1-4; a possible D gene is TRBD1 (5 bases). Germline loops: CDR1 GTSNPN, CDR2 SVGIG (reference sequence). The CDR3 is made up of 13 amino acids. Trimming shortened V by 3 bases and J by 8 bases, and 13 bases separated the two germline ends. CDR3: CAWSGAMGEKLFF. DNA for the CDR3: TGTGCCTGGAGCGGGGCAATGGGCGAAAAACTGTTTTTT.

This clonotype turned up a few times. The chain recombines TRBV15 with TRBJ2-5, with TRBD2 matching 10 bases. The V segment lost 3 bases and the J segment 4 bases; nucleotides outside the gene matches: 14. The V gene's germline CDR1 is LNHNV and CDR2 YYDKDF (reference sequence). The CDR3 spans 18 residues. The CDR3 reads CATSRTNPGLAIGETQYF. DNA for the CDR3: TGTGCCACCAGCAGGACCAACCCGGGACTAGCGATCGGAGAGACCCAGTACTTC.

In this sample, this clonotype turned up many times. This chain connects TRBV10-3 to TRBJ1-1; TRBD1 agrees at 7 bases. CDR3 size: 15 residues. Germline assignment: CDR1 ENHRY and CDR2 SYGVKD. The V gene end was trimmed by 6 bases and the J gene end by 5 bases; junction bases not matched to a gene: 12. CDR3: CAISQQGRAGTEAFF. CDR3 nucleotide sequence: TGTGCCATCAGCCAACAGGGGCGGGCGGGTACTGAAGCTTTCTTT.

This clonotype was seen repeatedly, ten times or more. CDR3 in amino acids: CASSYRPKGPNTEAFF. CDR3 DNA: TGTGCCAGCAGTTACCGTCCGAAGGGACCGAACACTGAAGCTTTCTTT. The chain joins TRBV6-2 or TRBV6-3 to TRBJ1-1; a weak D match, TRBD1 (5 bases). Germline loops: CDR1 MNHEY, CDR2 SVGEGT. The CDR3 covers 16 residues. With 2 bases removed from V and 1 base from J, the gap between germline ends came to 14 bases.

In this sample, this clonotype turned up many times. For the CDR3, the DNA is TGTGCCAGCATCTTAACGAGCGGGGGGGCCCGAGATACGCAGTATTTT. It specifies CASILTSGGARDTQYF. This chain uses TRBV12-3 or TRBV12-4 with TRBJ2-3; TRBD2 agrees at 10 bases. Losses at the gene ends were 7 bases for V and 5 bases for J; bases not matched to a gene: 12. The CDR3 totals 16 residues.